These 32 T cell receptor beta chains originate from one sample sequenced in a study of patients and donors after allogeneic stem cell transplantation. TCRdb processed the RT-PCR reads anew with MiXCR; each CDR3 protein has one entry. This sample carries roughly 880,000 distinct CDR3 sequences, 18% of them seen once, and the ten largest clones take 5% to 6.5%. Sequenced: blood, either unsorted or a sorted T cell fraction (not recorded which). These receptors originate from a human donor who was either an allogeneic HSCT recipient or a stem cell or donor lymphocyte infusion donor (not recorded which). It is not recorded whose cells these are; they may come from a transplant donor.

This clonotype has just a few counts. The chain has TRBV27 and TRBJ2-1; D is undetermined. Germline CDR1 reads MNHEY; CDR2 reads SMNVEV (reference sequence). This CDR3 has 15 amino acids. Deletions cut 4 bases from V and 6 bases from J, with 16 bases between. This CDR3 reads CASSSSETVANEQFF. DNA for the CDR3: TGTGCCAGCAGTTCCTCGGAAACTGTTGCCAATGAGCAGTTCTTC.

The chain combines TRBV12-3 or TRBV12-4 with TRBJ1-1, with D unclear. This CDR3 spans 13 amino acids. The germline V and J ends were trimmed by 7 bases and 4 bases, with 13 bases remaining between them. CDR3 loop: CASTPRALTEAFF. The CDR3, as DNA: TGTGCCAGCACCCCGAGGGCCCTCACTGAAGCTTTCTTT.

This clonotype has just a few counts. The gene calls are TRBV24-1 and TRBJ1-2; the D gene is possibly TRBD1 (5 bases). V lost 4 bases to trimming and J lost 3 bases, with 17 bases between them. This CDR3 contains 16 residues. Germline-derived CDR1 and CDR2 are KGHDR and SFDVKD. Here the CDR3 reads CATSDSPGTADYGYTF. The CDR3, as DNA: TGTGCCACCAGTGACTCCCCCGGGACCGCCGACTATGGCTACACCTTC.

This clonotype has only a few counts. The gene calls are TRBV5-1 and TRBJ2-3; tentative D call: TRBD2 (6 bases). This CDR3 comprises 18 residues. Between the trimmed V and J ends, which lost 0 bases and 4 bases, there was a span of 21 bases. Per germline, CDR1 SGHRS and CDR2 YFSETQ. The CDR3 DNA is TGCGCCAGCAGCTTGGAATATAGGGACTTAATAAGGCCAGATACGCAGTATTTT. It translates to CASSLEYRDLIRPDTQYF.

The chain carries TRBV2 and TRBJ2-3, with 10 bases identical to TRBD2. The CDR3 is 14 residues long. The V gene's germline CDR1 is SNHLY and CDR2 FYNNEI. Losses at the gene ends were 10 bases for V and 6 bases for J; bases not matched to a gene: 10. CDR3 residues: CAIHLAGVLDTQYF. The CDR3 DNA sequence: TGTGCCATTCACCTAGCGGGAGTTTTGGATACGCAGTATTTT.

This clonotype has just a few counts. The V and J genes are TRBV9 and TRBJ2-2; 9 bases line up with TRBD1. CDR3 length: 15 residues. With 0 bases clipped from V and 6 bases from J, the junction kept 3 bases outside the gene matches. Looked up from germline, CDR1 is SGDLS and CDR2 is YYNGEE. The CDR3 nucleotides read TGTGCCAGCAGCGTAGGAGGACAGGGGTCCGGGGAGCTGTTTTTT. The encoded protein is CASSVGGQGSGELFF.

This clonotype has at least ten counts. The gene calls are TRBV29-1 and TRBJ2-1; D ambiguous. V was pared by 4 bases and J by 0 bases, with 10 bases between. The CDR3 consists of 14 residues. Per the germline V gene, CDR1 is SQVTM and CDR2 is ANQGSEA. This chain's CDR3 is CSVAPVSSYNEQFF. The CDR3 DNA reads as TGCAGCGTTGCCCCCGTTAGCTCCTACAATGAGCAGTTCTTC.

At least ten counts were recorded for this clonotype. This may stem from a read error, because a much larger clone lies one nucleotide away. The chain has TRBV29-1 and TRBJ1-1; 7 bases map to TRBD1. The germline V gene encodes CDR1 SQVTM and CDR2 ANQGSEA. The CDR3 runs to 12 residues. Losses at the gene ends were 3 bases for V and 3 bases for J; bases not matched to a gene: 1. CDR3 protein: CSVDRGDTEAFF. CDR3 sequence (DNA): TGCAGCGTTGACAGGGGGGACACTGAAGCTTTCTTT.

V is TRBV7-9 and J is TRBJ2-6; D is uncertain. Deletions cut 11 bases from V and 3 bases from J, with 5 bases between. CDR1 SEHNR and CDR2 FQNEAQ come from the germline V gene (reference sequence). The CDR3 has 11 residues. The CDR3 bases are TGTGCCGGCGATGGGGCCAACGTCCTGACTTTC. Residues: CAGDGANVLTF.

This chain joins TRBV7-8 and TRBJ2-4; 7 nucleotides line up with TRBD2. J gave up 7 bases and V 4 bases, and 7 bases lay outside the gene matches. Germline V gene lookup returns CDR1 SGHVS and CDR2 FQNEAQ. This CDR3 contains 14 residues. CDR3 region: CASSSRGEGNIQYF. The CDR3 DNA is TGTGCCAGCAGCTCACGTGGGGAGGGGAACATTCAGTACTTC.

This clonotype was counted between two and nine times. The chain employs TRBV10-3 and TRBJ2-7; perhaps TRBD2 as D (5 bases). V lost 4 bases and J lost 3, with 19 bases in between. Germline values: CDR1 ENHRY, CDR2 SYGVKD. The CDR3 loop spans 16 amino acids. As DNA, the CDR3 is TGTGCCATCAGTGTAGGAGGTGAGAGATCAGTCTACGAGCAGTACTTC. It encodes CAISVGGERSVYEQYF.

The chain joins TRBV7-8 to TRBJ1-4; no clear D gene. The CDR3 has 16 residues. The V and J ends lost 5 bases and 0 bases respectively, with 13 bases between them. CDR1 is SGHVS and CDR2 is FQNEAQ in the germline V gene. For the CDR3, the DNA is TGTGCCAGCAGCCCCCGACGCCTTGCAACTAATGAAAAACTGTTTTTT. This codes for CASSPRRLATNEKLFF.

The sample holds a few counts of this clonotype. The chain carries TRBV12-3 or TRBV12-4 and TRBJ2-1, with D tentatively TRBD1 (5 bases). The CDR3 contains 13 residues. Between the trimmed V and J ends, which lost 3 bases and 6 bases, there was a span of 9 bases. CDR3 amino acids: CASSFQGVNEQFF. In DNA, the CDR3 is TGTGCCAGCAGTTTTCAAGGGGTCAATGAGCAGTTCTTC.

V usage is TRBV20-1 and J usage is TRBJ2-7; no clear D. V shed 1 base and J shed 9 bases, with 16 bases lying between them. The CDR3 totals 13 residues. Germline values: CDR1 DFQATT, CDR2 SNEGSKA (reference sequence). CDR3 coding DNA: TGCAGTGCTAGAGGGGATTGGAAAATCGGGCAGTACTTC. Translation: CSARGDWKIGQYF.

Written as DNA, the CDR3 is TGTGCCAGCAGTTACTCGTATGAGGGATACAATGAGCAGTTCTTC. As protein: CASSYSYEGYNEQFF. The chain links TRBV6-5 to TRBJ2-1; maybe TRBD2 (5 bases). Germline V gene lookup returns CDR1 MNHEY and CDR2 SVGAGI. V lost 0 bases, J lost 4 bases, and 10 bases lay in between. The CDR3 spans 15 residues.

The chain carries TRBV5-1 and TRBJ1-2; 8 bases map to TRBD1. With V trimmed by 7 bases and J by 4 bases, 15 bases remained unmatched. This CDR3 has 16 amino acids. Germline V gene data show CDR1 as SGHRS and CDR2 as YFSETQ. The CDR3 DNA follows: TGCGCCAGCTCACCTTTTCAGGGGGCTGTTAGCTATGGCTACACCTTC. Its protein is CASSPFQGAVSYGYTF.

The sample holds one count of this clonotype. The rearrangement joins TRBV7-9 to TRBJ2-2; 11 nucleotides line up with TRBD2. CDR3 size: 17 residues. V was pared by 1 base and J by 1 base, with 2 bases of the junction left unmatched. Per germline, CDR1 SEHNR and CDR2 FQNEAQ (reference sequence). CDR3 nucleotide sequence: TGTGCCAGCAGCTTAGGTGGACTAGCGGGGAACACCGGGGAGCTGTTTTTT. Its translation is CASSLGGLAGNTGELFF.

This clonotype occurred a few times. The chain employs TRBV30 and TRBJ1-2; TRBD1 agrees at 10 bases. Unmatched junction bases numbered 5, after V lost 3 bases and J lost 4 bases. Germline CDR1 GTSNPN, CDR2 SVGIG (reference sequence). The CDR3 is 14 residues long. The CDR3 DNA is TGTGCCTGGAGCCCGGGACAGGGGTTCTATGGCTACACCTTC. This sequence encodes CAWSPGQGFYGYTF.

V and J are TRBV7-3 and TRBJ2-1, with 10 bases lining up with TRBD2. Trimming took 1 base from V and 7 from J; bases not matched to a gene: 7. This CDR3 contains 16 residues. CDR1 and CDR2 (germline): SGHTA, FQGTGA. The CDR3 here is CASSLRLAGAWNEQFF. The CDR3 bases are TGTGCCAGCAGCTTAAGGCTAGCGGGAGCATGGAATGAGCAGTTCTTC.

This clonotype was observed a handful of times. The rearrangement uses TRBV7-9 and TRBJ2-1; the match to TRBD2 covers 8 bases. V gave up 4 bases and J gave up 5 bases; unmatched junction bases: 10. This CDR3 comprises 16 residues. The germline V gene has CDR1 SEHNR and CDR2 FQNEAQ (reference sequence). CDR3 sequence: CASSSGTSGMNNEQFF. The CDR3, as DNA: TGTGCCAGCAGCTCCGGTACTAGCGGAATGAACAATGAGCAGTTCTTC. The whole variable domain, filled in from reference TRBV7-9 and TRBJ2-1, reads DTGVSQNPRHKITKRGQNVTFRCDPISEHNRLYWYRQTLGQGPEFLTYFQNEAQLEKSRLLSDRFSAERPKGSFSTLEIQRTEQGDSAMYLCASSSGTSGMNNEQFFGPGTRLTVL.

The chain links TRBV11-3 to TRBJ2-7; 8 bases match TRBD2. V lost 2 bases, J lost 6 bases, and 6 bases stayed unmatched. The CDR3 runs 14 residues. The V gene's germline CDR1 is SGHNT and CDR2 YENEEA. CDR3 loop: CASSLQGLATEQYF. CDR3 nucleotides: TGTGCCAGCAGCTTACAAGGACTAGCTACCGAGCAGTACTTC.

The V and J genes are TRBV2 and TRBJ2-1; 8 bases fit TRBD2. Trimming cost V 3 bases and J 5 bases; bases outside gene matches: 3. Germline assignment: CDR1 SNHLY and CDR2 FYNNEI. This CDR3 is built from 14 residues. CDR3: CASSDLSGNNEQFF. CDR3 DNA: TGTGCCAGCAGTGACCTTAGCGGGAACAATGAGCAGTTCTTC.

This clonotype was seen a handful of times. J is TRBJ1-1 and V is TRBV12-3 or TRBV12-4; TRBD1 matches 7 bases. After removal of 5 bases from V and 5 bases from J, the junction contained 11 bases not matched to a gene. The CDR3 totals 15 residues. CDR3 region: CASSLSTTGRTEAFF. In DNA, the CDR3 is TGTGCCAGCAGTCTTTCCACGACAGGGCGAACTGAAGCTTTCTTT.

The chain links TRBV19 to TRBJ1-4; D unclear. Trimming stripped 9 bases from V and 5 bases from J, with 13 bases between. From germline, CDR1 is LNHDA and CDR2 SQIVND (reference sequence). The CDR3 has 13 amino acids. CDR3 sequence: CASKMVGNEKLFF. The DNA of the CDR3 is TGTGCCAGCAAAATGGTAGGGAATGAAAAACTGTTTTTT.

The rearrangement links TRBV6-1 to TRBJ1-1; unclear D gene. V lost 2 bases and J lost 5, with 24 bases in between. The CDR3 has 18 amino acids. Germline values: CDR1 MNHNS, CDR2 SASEGT. The CDR3 sequence is CASSEIRLWAPLRTEAFF. The CDR3 DNA reads as TGTGCCAGCAGTGAAATCCGGTTATGGGCCCCCCTGCGGACTGAAGCTTTCTTT.

V gene TRBV7-2 combines with J gene TRBJ2-3; 9 positions agree with TRBD1. The CDR3 has 14 residues. Germline values: CDR1 SGHTA, CDR2 FQGNSA. Trimming at V came to 6 bases and at J to 5 bases, leaving 6 bases not matched to a gene. CDR3 in amino acids: CASRQQGALDTQYF. Written as DNA, the CDR3 is TGTGCCAGCAGGCAACAGGGGGCCCTAGATACGCAGTATTTT. The entire variable domain, with the rest obtained from reference TRBV7-2 and TRBJ2-3, is as follows: GAGVSQSPSNKVTEKGKDVELRCDPISGHTALYWYRQSLGQGLEFLIYFQGNSAPDKSGLPSDRFSAERTGGSVSTLTIQRTQQEDSAVYLCASRQQGALDTQYFGPGTRLTVL.

This clonotype was seen at least ten times. The chain carries TRBV20-1 and TRBJ2-7, with 7 bases that match TRBD2. J was trimmed by 5 bases and V by 5 bases; bases with no gene match: 15. Germline CDR1 reads DFQATT; CDR2 reads SNEGSKA (reference sequence). The CDR3 sequence is 15 residues long. The CDR3 nucleotides read TGCAGTGCTCTACAAGCAGAGCGGGATCCCAACGAGCAGTACTTC. Residues: CSALQAERDPNEQYF.

This clonotype has just a few counts. The junction shows a germline mismatch at one end, possibly a read error. This chain's CDR3 is CASRPKVETQYF. The CDR3 region has the DNA TGTGCTAGCAGACCGAAGGTTGAGACCCAGTACTTC. V gene TRBV7-7 combines with J gene TRBJ2-5; D gene unclear. There are 12 residues in the CDR3. From germline, CDR1 is SSHAT and CDR2 FNYEAQ (reference sequence).

This clonotype was recorded many times. The chain joins TRBV4-2 to TRBJ2-2; 7 bases align to TRBD2. V was clipped by 1 base and J by 7 bases; unmatched bases: 3. CDR1 LGHNA and CDR2 YNFKEQ come from the germline V gene. The CDR3 contains 14 residues. CDR3 region: CASSQAGGGGELFF. The CDR3 DNA reads TGTGCCAGCAGCCAAGCGGGGGGAGGCGGGGAGCTGTTTTTT.

This chain joins TRBV6-1 and TRBJ1-5, with D maybe TRBD1 (6 bases). Trimming took 4 bases from V and 3 from J, leaving 13 bases between them. Per the germline V gene, CDR1 is MNHNS and CDR2 is SASEGT. CDR3 size: 15 residues. Here the CDR3 DNA reads TGTGCCAGCAGTGTCCCAGGGGCCCACAATCAGCCCCAGCATTTT. Translated, it gives CASSVPGAHNQPQHF.

This rearrangement joins TRBV7-9 to TRBJ2-1; D unresolved. The germline V and J ends were trimmed by 5 bases and 10 bases, with 12 bases remaining between them. The CDR3 runs to 12 residues. The germline CDR1 and CDR2 sequences are SEHNR and FQNEAQ (reference sequence). The CDR3, as DNA: TGTGCCAGCAGCCATTGGCTAGGAGAGCAGTTCTTC. This gives the protein CASSHWLGEQFF. Full variable domain (missing parts from reference TRBV7-9 and TRBJ2-1): DTGVSQNPRHKITKRGQNVTFRCDPISEHNRLYWYRQTLGQGPEFLTYFQNEAQLEKSRLLSDRFSAERPKGSFSTLEIQRTEQGDSAMYLCASSHWLGEQFFGPGTRLTVL.

This clonotype was observed many times. The CDR3, as DNA: TGTGCCAGCAGCCACACCGGGTGGTGTGTCTTAGCTAACTATGGCTACACCTTC. This gives the protein CASSHTGWCVLANYGYTF. The rearrangement uses TRBV14 and TRBJ1-2; D unresolved. The germline CDR1 and CDR2 sequences are SGHDN and FVKESK. The CDR3 totals 18 residues. Trimming left V 3 bases short and J 0 bases short, with 20 bases between.